This T cell receptor (beta chain) came from a study of neoadjuvant anti-PD-1 for oral cavity cancer. Produced via immunoSEQ multiplex PCR; TCRdb's table is partial and in-frame only. The table records more than 15,000 clones, about 78% of them present only once. Patients were newly diagnosed with stage II-IVA oral cavity squamous cell carcinoma without prior systemic or radiation treatment. PBMCs were not maintained or expanded in culture before analysis. Germline V gives CDR1 MNHEY, CDR2 SVGAGI. V shed 6 bases and J shed 5 bases, with 19 bases lying between them. The CDR3 contains 15 residues. Sequenced material: PBMCs, taken before nivolumab (anti-PD-1) treatment. The genes are TRBV6-5 and TRBJ2-5, with D perhaps TRBD2 (6 bases). The sequence derives from a person aged 35-80 years with oral cavity squamous cell carcinoma. For the CDR3, the DNA is TGTGCCAGCAGACGGGGCGGGGCCCCTGGGGAGACCCAGTACTTC. Translating it yields CASRRGGAPGETQYF.